This TCR beta chain was retrieved from a study of T cells in Graves' hyperthyroidism and ophthalmopathy. PBMCs were derived from 10 ml fresh peripheral blood. The CDR3 totals 23 residues. CDR1 SGHTA and CDR2 FQGNSA come from the germline V gene. The ends lost 2 bases at V and 3 bases at J; junction bases unmatched: 20. Study-level points and caveats: Blood also showed most of the thyroid clonotypes that were expanded above 0.001.

This clonotype was counted many times. Its specificity is not known. Amplification yielded TCR beta CDR3 regions, with RNA transcripts as the source. In the first-round RT-PCR of the TCR CDR3, the HTBI primer set was used. TCRdb reanalysed the multiplex PCR reads using MiXCR and keeps one entry per CDR3 protein. Of about 500,000 distinct CDR3 sequences listed, approximately 16% are singletons. The rearrangement joins TRBV7-2 to TRBJ2-1; TRBD2 agrees at 15 bases. This receptor was taken from a woman aged 25 to 39 with Graves' ophthalmopathy. The sequenced sample consisted of blood. CDR3 in DNA: TGTGCCAGCAGCTTACGTTTATCTCTAGCCGGACTAGCGGGAGGGGAAGTCTACAATGAGCAGTTCTTC. Protein product: CASSLRLSLAGLAGGEVYNEQFF.